This T cell receptor beta chain was identified during a study of blood T cell repertoires in COVID-19. Overall study: Acute and convalescent COVID-19 specimens originated in the United States, Italy and Spain. Sources were T cells, B-cell-depleted T cells, or PBMCs; the material itself was cDNA or gDNA.

This CDR3 has 14 amino acids. Generated by immunoSEQ multiplex PCR, the TCRdb table keeps only in-frame clones and is missing some. The profile shows around 250,000 clones, about 89% of them singletons. Participants' reported clinical history set cohort assignment. Recovered status applied to Cohort 3 donors who had two consecutive negative PCRs. It also applied to those with clearance or with symptom resolution. This receptor was taken from a woman in her 30s who had recovered from COVID-19. The rearrangement links TRBV21-1 to TRBJ2-7; TRBD1 is the table's D call and was not checked against the DNA. TRBV21-1 is noted as a pseudogene. Sequenced input: PBMCs or T cells enriched from blood (not recorded which). CDR3 amino acids: CASNTRDRGQEQYF. The CDR3 DNA reads as TGTGCCAGCAACACCCGGGACAGGGGGCAAGAGCAGTACTTC.